The next 9 T cell receptor beta chains were all read from a single sample in a study of blood T cell repertoires in COVID-19. Clones were sequenced by immunoSEQ multiplex PCR, and TCRdb holds only the in-frame ones, with some missing. The profile shows under 350,000 clones, roughly nine tenths of them singletons. The sample was peripheral blood. These TCRs come from a man aged 18 to 30 with active or convalescent COVID-19.

The chain has TRBV19 and TRBJ1-5; D remains unclear. The CDR3 consists of 15 residues. CDR1 LNHDA and CDR2 SQIVND come from the germline V gene (reference sequence). Trimming removed 5 bases from V and 2 bases from J, with 13 bases in between. The CDR3 is CASSSGEMGNQPQHF. The CDR3 coding sequence is TGTGCCAGTAGTTCCGGGGAAATGGGCAATCAGCCCCAGCATTTT.

The CDR3 nucleotides are TGTGCCAGCAGCCAAGGGGGACAGGGGGTTAGGAATTCACCCCTCCACTTT. This encodes CASSQGGQGVRNSPLHF. The chain is built from TRBV3-1 (or the pseudogene TRBV3-2) and TRBJ1-6; TRBD1 matches 11 bases. CDR1 and CDR2 (germline): LGHDT, YNNKEL (reference sequence). V trimming: 1 base; J trimming: 7 bases; junction bases outside the gene matches: 6. The CDR3 contains 17 residues.

The gene calls are TRBV5-1 and TRBJ2-1, with D hard to call. With 1 base removed from V and 5 bases from J, the gap between germline ends came to 7 bases. There are 13 residues in the CDR3. Germline values: CDR1 SGHRS, CDR2 YFSETQ. The CDR3 reads CASSLPGNNEQFF. The CDR3 nucleotides read TGCGCCAGCAGCTTGCCCGGTAACAATGAGCAGTTCTTC.

This clone was seen more than once but under ten times. The chain has TRBV19 and TRBJ1-6; the D gene is possibly TRBD1 (6 bases). CDR1 LNHDA and CDR2 SQIVND come from the germline V gene (reference sequence). The germline V and J ends were trimmed by 5 bases and 11 bases, with 19 bases remaining between them. CDR3 size: 15 residues. CDR3 sequence reads: CASSSRTGLNPPLHF. CDR3 sequence (DNA): TGTGCCAGTAGTTCCAGAACAGGGTTGAATCCACCCCTCCACTTT.

The rearrangement links TRBV25-1 to TRBJ1-1; unclear D gene. Trimming cost V 9 bases and J 7 bases, with 15 bases left between them. Germline V gives CDR1 MGHDK, CDR2 SYGVNS. CDR3 length: 12 residues. This CDR3 reads CARVRRRHEAFF. In DNA form, the CDR3 reads TGTGCCAGAGTCCGTAGGCGGCATGAAGCTTTCTTT.

CDR3 coding DNA: TGCGCCAGCAGCTTGAATCCAGGGAACACTGAAGCTTTCTTT. This sequence encodes CASSLNPGNTEAFF. The gene calls are TRBV5-1 and TRBJ1-1, with no clear D. This CDR3 contains 14 residues. Germline V gene sequence: CDR1 SGHRS, CDR2 YFSETQ. Between the trimmed V and J ends, which lost 1 base and 1 base, there was a span of 8 bases.

This clone has more than one count but fewer than ten. J is TRBJ2-2 and V is TRBV9; D possibly corresponds to TRBD2 (5 bases). Germline V gene sequence: CDR1 SGDLS, CDR2 YYNGEE. V was cut by 3 bases and J by 6 bases, with 15 bases left in between. CDR3 length: 15 residues. CDR3 protein: CASSDPRGLPGELFF. The CDR3 region has the DNA TGTGCCAGCAGCGACCCTCGGGGATTACCCGGGGAGCTGTTTTTT. Drawing the rest from reference TRBV9 and TRBJ2-2, the complete variable domain is DSGVTQTPKHLITATGQRVTLRCSPRSGDLSVYWYQQSLDQGLQFLIQYYNGEERAKGNILERFSAQQFPDLHSELNLSSLELGDSALYFCASSDPRGLPGELFFGEGSRLTVL.

The chain has TRBV20-1 and TRBJ2-3; D gene uncertain. This CDR3 has 11 residues. The V and J ends lost 6 bases and 3 bases respectively, with 7 bases between them. In germline, CDR1 is DFQATT, CDR2 SNEGSKA (reference sequence). The CDR3 region is CSAPLTDTQYF. In DNA, the CDR3 is TGCAGTGCCCCACTAACAGATACGCAGTATTTT.

This sequence joins TRBV19 and TRBJ1-2; D may be TRBD1 (6 bases). The CDR3 totals 15 residues. Germline V gives CDR1 LNHDA, CDR2 SQIVND (reference sequence). Between the trimmed V and J ends, which lost 10 bases and 7 bases, there was a span of 25 bases. CDR3 coding DNA: TGTGCCACCAGGCGGGGGGCGCGGCGGGCAGGTGGCTACACCTTC. Translation: CATRRGARRAGGYTF.